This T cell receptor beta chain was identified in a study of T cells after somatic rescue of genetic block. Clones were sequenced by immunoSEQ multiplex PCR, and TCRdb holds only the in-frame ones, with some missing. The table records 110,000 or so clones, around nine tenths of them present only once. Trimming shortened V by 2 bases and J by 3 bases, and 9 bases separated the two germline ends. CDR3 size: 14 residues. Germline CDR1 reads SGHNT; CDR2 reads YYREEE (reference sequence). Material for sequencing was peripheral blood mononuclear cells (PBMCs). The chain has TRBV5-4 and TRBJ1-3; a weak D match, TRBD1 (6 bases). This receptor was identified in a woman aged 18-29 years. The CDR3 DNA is TGTGCCAGCAGCTTAACAGGGTTTGGAAACACCATATATTTT. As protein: CASSLTGFGNTIYF.